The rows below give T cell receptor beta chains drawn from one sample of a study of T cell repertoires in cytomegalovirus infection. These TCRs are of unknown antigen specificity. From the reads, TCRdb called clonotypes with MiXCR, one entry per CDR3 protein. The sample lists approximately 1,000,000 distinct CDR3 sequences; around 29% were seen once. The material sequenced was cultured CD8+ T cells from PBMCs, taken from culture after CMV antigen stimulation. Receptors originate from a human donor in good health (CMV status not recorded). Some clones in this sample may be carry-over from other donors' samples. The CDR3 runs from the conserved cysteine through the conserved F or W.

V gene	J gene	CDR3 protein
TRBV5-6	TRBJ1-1	CASSFVASGNTEAFF
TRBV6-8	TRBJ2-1	CASSYLSGGVETYNEQFF
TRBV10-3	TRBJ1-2	CAISEPYETGKDYGYTF
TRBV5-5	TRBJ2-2	CASSEGQGTGELFF
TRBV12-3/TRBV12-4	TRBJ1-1	CASSFNKHTEAFF
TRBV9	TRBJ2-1	CASSVAGAGHNEQFF
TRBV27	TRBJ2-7	CASRGWGQVYEQYF
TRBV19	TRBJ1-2	CASSFLEKGARGYTF
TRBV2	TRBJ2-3	CASSDAGGGDTQYF
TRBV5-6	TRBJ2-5	CASSLGFGGRETQYF
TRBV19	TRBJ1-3	CASFFPGHHSGNTIYF
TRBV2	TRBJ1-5	CASSEALRTGRNQPQHF
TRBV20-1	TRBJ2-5	CSASDYRGLGETQYF
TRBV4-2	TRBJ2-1	CASKGGLAGNEQFF
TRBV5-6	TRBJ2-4	CASSFKTALILNIQYF
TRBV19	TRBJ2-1	CASSMVFGDEQFF
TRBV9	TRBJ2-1	CASSVGYGSSYNEQFF
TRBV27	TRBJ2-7	CASSFGSGAHEQYF
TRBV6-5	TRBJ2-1	CASSLDSGGDNEQFF
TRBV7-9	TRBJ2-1	CASSPPDRASYNEQFF
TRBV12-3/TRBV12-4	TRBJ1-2	CASTPGGILNGYTF
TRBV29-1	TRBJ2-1	CSVGGTGGLGYNEQFF
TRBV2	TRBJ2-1	CASSDTRDRGNEQFF
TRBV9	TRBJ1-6	CASSGAGTDNSPLHF
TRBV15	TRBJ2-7	CATSPRTGKNEQYF
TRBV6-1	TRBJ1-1	CASSSIRQLDTEAFF
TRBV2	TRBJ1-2	CASIRSREYGYTF
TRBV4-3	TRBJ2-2	CASSQVTVSHGELFF
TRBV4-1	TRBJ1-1	CASSLTDREVRNTEAFF
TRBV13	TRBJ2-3	CASSLFGQSNTDTQYF
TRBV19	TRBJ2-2	CASSMGTNTGELFF
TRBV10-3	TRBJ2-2	CTIRTGITTGELFF
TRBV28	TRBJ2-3	CASTRKVYGDTQYF
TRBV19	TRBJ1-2	CAREEGRGGVSNYGYTF
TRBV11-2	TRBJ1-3	CASSSRAGPGNTIYF
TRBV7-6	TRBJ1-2	CASSPSSRDGGGYTF
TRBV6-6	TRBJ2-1	CASSYGSTNEQFF
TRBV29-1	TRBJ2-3	CSIEGGAPAFFSTDTQYF
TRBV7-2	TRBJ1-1	CASSLAGPLYPEAFF
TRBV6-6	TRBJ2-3	CATTWTSGDTDTQYF
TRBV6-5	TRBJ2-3	CASSYSNLGTDTQYF
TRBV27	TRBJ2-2	CASSYPTLAGGPGELFF
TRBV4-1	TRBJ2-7	CASSQGLQGSYEQYF
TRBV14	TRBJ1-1	CASSHPGYEAFF
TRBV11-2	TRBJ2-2	CASSLVSGVRYTGELFF
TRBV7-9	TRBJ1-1	CASSTTGDYDEAFF
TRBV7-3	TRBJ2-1	CASSSPRTGNNEQFF
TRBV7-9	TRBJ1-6	CASSSLDGRNSPLHF
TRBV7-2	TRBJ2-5	CASSSIQAVQETQYF
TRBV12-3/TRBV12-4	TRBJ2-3	CASSWLQASSGDTQYF
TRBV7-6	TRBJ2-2	CASSPAGAGGELFF